One and the same sample provided the 12 T cell receptor beta chains below, sequenced in a study of blood T cell repertoires in COVID-19. Assay used: immunoSEQ multiplex PCR; TCRdb lists only in-frame clones, some missing. The sample yields 180,000 or so clones, 80% to 90% seen once. Sequences were obtained from peripheral blood. The receptor set was obtained from a man aged 40-55 years with active or convalescent COVID-19.

The gene calls are TRBV9 and TRBJ1-2, with D maybe TRBD1 (5 bases). CDR1 is SGDLS, CDR2 YYNGEE, per germline. V dropped 5 bases and J dropped 8 bases, with 10 bases sitting between them. This CDR3 contains 11 residues. The chain's CDR3 is CASSTGFGYTF. DNA of the CDR3: TGTGCCAGCAGTACAGGATTCGGCTACACCTTC.

V usage is TRBV7-2 and J usage is TRBJ2-2; 7 bases map to TRBD1. The CDR3 runs 14 residues. Germline CDR1 and CDR2: SGHTA and FQGNSA. The V and J ends lost 7 bases and 1 base, in that order; junction bases with no gene match: 3. The CDR3 DNA reads as TGTGCCAGCATTTACAGGGGGAACACCGGGGAGCTGTTTTTT. Translated, it gives CASIYRGNTGELFF. The full variable domain, with the rest looked up from reference TRBV7-2 and TRBJ2-2, is GAGVSQSPSNKVTEKGKDVELRCDPISGHTALYWYRQSLGQGLEFLIYFQGNSAPDKSGLPSDRFSAERTGGSVSTLTIQRTQQEDSAVYLCASIYRGNTGELFFGEGSRLTVL.

The chain employs TRBV18 and TRBJ2-2, with a possible D match to TRBD2 (6 bases). CDR1 and CDR2 (germline): KGHSH, LQKENI. There are 18 residues in the CDR3. The V end lost 4 bases, the J end lost 1 base, and 19 bases lay between the germline ends. CDR3 region: CASSRPSGGVVNTGELFF. The DNA of the CDR3 is TGTGCCAGCTCACGTCCCTCAGGCGGGGTAGTGAACACCGGGGAGCTGTTTTTT.

The chain joins TRBV2 to TRBJ2-3, with 8 positions matching TRBD2. The CDR3 loop spans 15 amino acids. Looked up from germline, CDR1 is SNHLY and CDR2 is FYNNEI. V dropped 6 bases and J dropped 5; count of bases not matched to a gene: 10. In DNA form, the CDR3 reads TGTGCCAGCAGACCCGGGGGGGCCAGGGGAGATACGCAGTATTTT. It encodes CASRPGGARGDTQYF.

The V and J genes are TRBV9 and TRBJ1-2, with D maybe TRBD1 (6 bases). Germline V gene data show CDR1 as SGDLS and CDR2 as YYNGEE. The CDR3 contains 15 residues. V gave up 0 bases and J gave up 6 bases, with 15 bases separating them. In DNA, the CDR3 is TGTGCCAGCAGCGTAGCTTGGGGGCGCGAAGATGGCTACACCTTC. It is translated as CASSVAWGREDGYTF.

The V call is TRBV5-5, the J call TRBJ2-2, with D possibly matching TRBD1 (6 bases). Germline lookup yields CDR1 SGHKS and CDR2 YYEKEE (reference sequence). The V end lost 4 bases, the J end lost 0 bases, and 16 bases lay between the germline ends. The CDR3 covers 17 residues. The CDR3, as DNA: TGTGCCAGCAGCCCTCGGACAGCACCTTCGAACACCGGGGAGCTGTTTTTT. Residues: CASSPRTAPSNTGELFF.

The rearrangement uses TRBV5-6 and TRBJ1-2, with TRBD1 matching over 10 bases. CDR1 is SGHDT, CDR2 YYEEEE, per germline. V shed 0 bases, J shed 4 bases, and the junction held 3 bases outside the gene matches. This CDR3 contains 15 residues. The CDR3 DNA reads as TGTGCCAGCAGCTTGGTGGGACAGGGGCCCTATGGCTACACCTTC. Its translation is CASSLVGQGPYGYTF.

The V call is TRBV7-9, the J call TRBJ2-1, with a weak D call TRBD1 (6 bases). The CDR3 is made up of 16 amino acids. Germline V gives CDR1 SEHNR, CDR2 FQNEAQ (reference sequence). The V gene lost 5 bases and the J gene lost 0 bases, with 14 bases spanning the gap. CDR3: CASSTTTGSSYNEQFF. Written as DNA, the CDR3 is TGTGCCAGCAGCACAACGACAGGCAGCTCCTACAATGAGCAGTTCTTC.

The V and J genes are TRBV5-8 and TRBJ2-1; D possibly corresponds to TRBD1 (6 bases). V was pared by 1 base and J by 7 bases, with 12 bases between. This CDR3 spans 14 amino acids. The V gene's germline CDR1 is SGHTS and CDR2 YDEGEE. CDR3 coding DNA: TGTGCCAGCAGCTTGTGGGGGCCAGGGAATGAGCAGTTCTTC. Protein sequence: CASSLWGPGNEQFF.

The V and J genes are TRBV5-1 and TRBJ1-2, with TRBD1 identical over 8 bases. CDR3 length equals 14 residues. V dropped 0 bases and J dropped 7; count of bases not matched to a gene: 5. Germline V gene lookup returns CDR1 SGHRS and CDR2 YFSETQ. In DNA form, the CDR3 reads TGCGCCAGCAGCTTGGGGGACAGGCCGTTTGGCTACACCTTC. Translating it yields CASSLGDRPFGYTF. The whole variable domain, remainder taken from reference TRBV5-1 and TRBJ1-2, is KAGVTQTPRYLIKTRGQQVTLSCSPISGHRSVSWYQQTPGQGLQFLFEYFSETQRNKGNFPGRFSGRQFSNSRSEMNVSTLELGDSALYLCASSLGDRPFGYTFGSGTRLTVV.

This clone was seen only once. The chain uses TRBV7-2 and TRBJ2-3; no clear D. With 5 bases removed from V and 0 bases from J, the gap between germline ends came to 9 bases. There are 14 residues in the CDR3. Germline assignment: CDR1 SGHTA and CDR2 FQGNSA. This CDR3 is CASSLQWSTDTQYF. The CDR3 DNA reads TGTGCCAGCAGCCTCCAGTGGAGCACAGATACGCAGTATTTT.

The chain couples TRBV6-6 to TRBJ1-6; a possible D gene is TRBD1 (5 bases). Germline V lookup: CDR1 MNHNY, CDR2 SVGAGI (reference sequence). V was trimmed by 5 bases and J by 4 bases, leaving 15 bases between them. CDR3 length: 16 residues. Here the CDR3 DNA reads TGTGCCAGCAGTCCTCAACCTCAGGGATATAATTCACCCCTCCACTTT. This sequence encodes CASSPQPQGYNSPLHF.